The entry below gives a single T cell receptor (beta chain) sequence along with its context. This specimen belongs to a study of tumor-infiltrating lymphocytes in localized non-small cell lung cancer. Deletions cut 8 bases from V and 10 bases from J, with 8 bases between. The germline CDR1 and CDR2 sequences are SGHTA and FQGNSA. This CDR3 spans 10 amino acids. Generated by immunoSEQ multiplex PCR, the TCRdb table keeps only in-frame clones and is missing some. The profile shows over 10,000 clones, 60% to 80% of them singletons. This chain uses TRBV7-2 with TRBJ2-2, with D unresolved. The specimen was uninvolved lung tissue not adjacent to the tumor. The clonotype was recovered from a human donor with non-small cell lung cancer. The CDR3 nucleotides are TGTGCCAGCGGGTTTTTGGAGCTGTTTTTT. Amino acid sequence: CASGFLELFF.